The T cell receptor beta chain under discussion was sequenced for a study of spatial heterogeneity in lung cancer. In the study overall: In tumor regions TCR transcript counts correlated strongly with a matched bulk RNA-seq T cell module score.

Individual TCR cDNA molecules each bore their own unique molecular identifier. MiXCR, applied by TCRdb to the 5' RACE reads, yields one record per CDR3 protein. Counted here are 7,500 to 10,000 distinct CDR3 sequences, approximately 5.1% occurring once; the ten biggest clones make up 14%. Trimming removed 5 bases from V and 3 bases from J; junction bases left unmatched: 9. This CDR3 region has 16 residues. Study observations and caveats: It was found that expanded intratumoral alpha and beta TCR counts tracked tumor mutation counts.

Time point reported: sample taken at primary tumor resection. This clonotype has a count of ten or more. The antigen is undetermined. The chain combines TRBV12-3 or TRBV12-4 with TRBJ2-3; 9 nucleotides line up with TRBD1. The source material was lung tumor tissue, sampled at surgery. The sequence was obtained from a female donor with early-stage non-small cell lung cancer. CDR3 DNA: TGTGCCAGCAGTCCCTCACAGGGGGCCGTGACAGATACGCAGTATTTT. Encoded protein: CASSPSQGAVTDTQYF.